This T cell receptor (beta chain) was captured by sequencing in a study of control samples from healthy donors and cancer patients. Some clones are missing from TCRdb's copy, which holds only in-frame ones; the method was immunoSEQ multiplex PCR. The sample is made up of under 200,000 clones, and the top ten hold under 2.5% of it. The CDR3 is made up of 14 amino acids. V dropped 5 bases and J dropped 3; count of bases not matched to a gene: 4. Germline values: CDR1 MNHNS, CDR2 SASEGT. Sequencing was performed on blood. The TCR originated in a woman aged 25 to 39 in good health. V gene TRBV6-1 combines with J gene TRBJ2-5; 9 bases line up with TRBD2. CDR3 residues: CASSWSGGKETQYF. The CDR3 DNA follows: TGTGCCAGCAGTTGGAGCGGGGGGAAAGAGACCCAGTACTTC.